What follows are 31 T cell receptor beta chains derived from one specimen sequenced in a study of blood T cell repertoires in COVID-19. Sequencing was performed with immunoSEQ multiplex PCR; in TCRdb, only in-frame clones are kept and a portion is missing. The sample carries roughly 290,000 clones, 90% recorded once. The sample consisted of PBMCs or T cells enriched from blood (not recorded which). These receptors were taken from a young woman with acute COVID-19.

The CDR3 DNA follows: TGTGCCTGGCAGACAGTCCGCTACCCCGGAAACACCATATATTTT. It yields the protein CAWQTVRYPGNTIYF. V gene TRBV30 combines with J gene TRBJ1-3; D possibly corresponds to TRBD1 (5 bases). The V gene's germline CDR1 is GTSNPN and CDR2 SVGIG (reference sequence). There are 15 residues in the CDR3. Trimming stripped 5 bases from V and 4 bases from J, with 18 bases between.

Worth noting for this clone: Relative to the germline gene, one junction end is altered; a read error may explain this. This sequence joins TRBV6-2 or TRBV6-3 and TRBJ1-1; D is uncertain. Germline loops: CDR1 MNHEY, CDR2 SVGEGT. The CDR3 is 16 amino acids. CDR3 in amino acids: CASSYSRAGMNTEAFF. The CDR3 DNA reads TGTGCCAGCAGCTACTCTAGAGCGGGGATGAACACTGAAGCTTTCTTT.

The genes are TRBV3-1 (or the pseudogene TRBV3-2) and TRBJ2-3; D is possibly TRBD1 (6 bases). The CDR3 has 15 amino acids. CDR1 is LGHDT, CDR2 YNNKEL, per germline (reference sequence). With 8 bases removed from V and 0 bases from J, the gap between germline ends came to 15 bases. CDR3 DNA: TGTGCCAGCCCCATCAGGGACATCAGCACAGATACGCAGTATTTT. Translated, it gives CASPIRDISTDTQYF.

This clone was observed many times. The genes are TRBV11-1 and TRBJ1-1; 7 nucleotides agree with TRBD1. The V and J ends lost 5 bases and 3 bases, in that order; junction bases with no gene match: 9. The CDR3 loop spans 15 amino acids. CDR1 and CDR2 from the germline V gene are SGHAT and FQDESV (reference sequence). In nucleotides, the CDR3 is TGTGCCAGCAGCCGCGGACAGGCAGCTCACACTGAAGCTTTCTTT. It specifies CASSRGQAAHTEAFF.

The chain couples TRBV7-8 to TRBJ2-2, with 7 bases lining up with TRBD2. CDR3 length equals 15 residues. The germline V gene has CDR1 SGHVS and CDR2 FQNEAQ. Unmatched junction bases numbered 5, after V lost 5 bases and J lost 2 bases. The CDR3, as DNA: TGTGCCAGCAGCAACAGCGGGATAAACACCGGGGAGCTGTTTTTT. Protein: CASSNSGINTGELFF.

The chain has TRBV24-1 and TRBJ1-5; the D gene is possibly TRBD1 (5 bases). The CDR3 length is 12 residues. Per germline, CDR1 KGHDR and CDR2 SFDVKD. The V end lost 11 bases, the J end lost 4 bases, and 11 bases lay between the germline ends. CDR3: CASQKGNQPQHF. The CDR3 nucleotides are TGTGCCAGCCAAAAGGGGAATCAGCCCCAGCATTTT.

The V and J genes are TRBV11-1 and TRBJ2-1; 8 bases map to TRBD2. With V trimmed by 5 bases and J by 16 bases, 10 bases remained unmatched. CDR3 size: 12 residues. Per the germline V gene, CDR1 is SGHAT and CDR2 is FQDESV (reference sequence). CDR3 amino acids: CASSPAGTRSFF. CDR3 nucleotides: TGTGCCAGCAGCCCGGCCGGGACTAGGTCCTTCTTC. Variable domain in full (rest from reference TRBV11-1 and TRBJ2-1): EAEVAQSPRYKITEKSQAVAFWCDPISGHATLYWYRQILGQGPELLVQFQDESVVDDSQLPKDRFSAERLKGVDSTLKIQPAELGDSAMYLCASSPAGTRSFFGPGTRLTVL.

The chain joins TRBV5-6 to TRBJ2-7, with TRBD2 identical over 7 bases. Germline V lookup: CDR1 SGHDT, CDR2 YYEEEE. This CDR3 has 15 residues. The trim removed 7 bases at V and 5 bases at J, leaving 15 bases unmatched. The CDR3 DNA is TGTGCCAGCGACGGGGGGACCAAGAGTGTCCACGAGCAGTACTTC. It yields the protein CASDGGTKSVHEQYF.

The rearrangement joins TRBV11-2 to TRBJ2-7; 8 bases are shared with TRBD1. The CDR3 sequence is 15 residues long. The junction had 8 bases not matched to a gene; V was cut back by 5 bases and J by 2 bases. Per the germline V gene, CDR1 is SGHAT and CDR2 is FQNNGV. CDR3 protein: CASSTPGQDPYEQYF. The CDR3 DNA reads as TGTGCCAGCAGCACTCCGGGACAGGACCCCTACGAGCAGTACTTC.

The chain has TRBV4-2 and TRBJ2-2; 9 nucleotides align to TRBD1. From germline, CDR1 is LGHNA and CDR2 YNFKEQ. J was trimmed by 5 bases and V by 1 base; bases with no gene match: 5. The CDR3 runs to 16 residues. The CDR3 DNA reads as TGTGCCAGCAGCCAAGGAACGGGACAGGGAACCGGGGAGCTGTTTTTT. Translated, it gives CASSQGTGQGTGELFF.

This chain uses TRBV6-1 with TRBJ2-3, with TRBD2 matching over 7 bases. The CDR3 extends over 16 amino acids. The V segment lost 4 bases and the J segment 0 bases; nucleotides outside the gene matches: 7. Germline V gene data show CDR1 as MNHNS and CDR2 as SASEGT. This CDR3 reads CASSVPFSGSTDTQYF. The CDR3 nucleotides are TGTGCCAGCAGTGTCCCCTTTAGCGGGAGCACAGATACGCAGTATTTT.

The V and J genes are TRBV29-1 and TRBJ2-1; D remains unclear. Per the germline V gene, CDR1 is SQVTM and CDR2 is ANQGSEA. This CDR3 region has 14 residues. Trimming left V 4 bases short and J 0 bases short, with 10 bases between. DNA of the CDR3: TGCAGCGTTGCCCTCCCCCCCTCCTACAATGAGCAGTTCTTC. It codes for CSVALPPSYNEQFF.

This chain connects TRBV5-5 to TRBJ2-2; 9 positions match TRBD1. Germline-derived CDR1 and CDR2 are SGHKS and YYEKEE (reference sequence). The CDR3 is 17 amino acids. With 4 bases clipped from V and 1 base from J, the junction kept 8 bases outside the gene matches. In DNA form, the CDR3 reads TGTGCCAGCAGCCTCAGACAGGGGGGCCAGAACACCGGGGAGCTGTTTTTT. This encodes CASSLRQGGQNTGELFF.

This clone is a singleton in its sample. In DNA, the CDR3 is TGCGCCAGCTCGGTGGCACCGGGACAGAGCTACAATGAGCAGTTCTTC. It translates to CASSVAPGQSYNEQFF. This chain links TRBV10-1 with TRBJ2-1, with TRBD1 matching over 7 bases. This CDR3 contains 16 residues. CDR1 is WNHNN and CDR2 is SYGVQD in the germline V gene (reference sequence). V trimming: 8 bases; J trimming: 3 bases; junction bases outside the gene matches: 13.

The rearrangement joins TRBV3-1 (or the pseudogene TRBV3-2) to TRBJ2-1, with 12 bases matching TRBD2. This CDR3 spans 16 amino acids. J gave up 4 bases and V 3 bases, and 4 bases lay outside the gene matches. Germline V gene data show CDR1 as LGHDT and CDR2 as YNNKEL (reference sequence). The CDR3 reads CASSHIGLAGYNEQFF. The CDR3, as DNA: TGTGCCAGCAGCCATATCGGACTAGCGGGGTACAATGAGCAGTTCTTC.

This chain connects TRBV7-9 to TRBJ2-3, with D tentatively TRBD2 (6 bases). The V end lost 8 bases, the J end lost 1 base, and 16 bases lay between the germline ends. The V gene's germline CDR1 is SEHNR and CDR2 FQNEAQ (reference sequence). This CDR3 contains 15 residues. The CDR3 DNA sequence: TGTGCCAGCTCATTCTGGAGGGCGGGCACAGATACGCAGTATTTT. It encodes CASSFWRAGTDTQYF.

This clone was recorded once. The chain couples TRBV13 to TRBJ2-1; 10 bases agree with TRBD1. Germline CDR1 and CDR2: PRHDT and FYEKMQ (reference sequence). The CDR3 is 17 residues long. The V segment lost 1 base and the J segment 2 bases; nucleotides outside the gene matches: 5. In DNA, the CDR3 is TGTGCCAGCAGCTTAGCCTTGACAGGGGGCCCCTACAATGAGCAGTTCTTC. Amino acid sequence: CASSLALTGGPYNEQFF.

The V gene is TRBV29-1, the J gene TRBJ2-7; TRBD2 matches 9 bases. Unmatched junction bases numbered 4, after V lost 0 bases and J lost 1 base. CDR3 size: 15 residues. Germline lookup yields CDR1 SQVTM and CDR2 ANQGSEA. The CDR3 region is CSVEDPTSGSYEQYF. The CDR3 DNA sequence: TGCAGCGTTGAAGATCCCACTAGCGGGTCCTACGAGCAGTACTTC.

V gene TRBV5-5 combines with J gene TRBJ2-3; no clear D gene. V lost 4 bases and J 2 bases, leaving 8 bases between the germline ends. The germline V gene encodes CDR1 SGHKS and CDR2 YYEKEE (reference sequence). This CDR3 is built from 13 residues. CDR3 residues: CASSGPSTDTQYF. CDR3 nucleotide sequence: TGTGCCAGCAGCGGGCCATCCACAGATACGCAGTATTTT.

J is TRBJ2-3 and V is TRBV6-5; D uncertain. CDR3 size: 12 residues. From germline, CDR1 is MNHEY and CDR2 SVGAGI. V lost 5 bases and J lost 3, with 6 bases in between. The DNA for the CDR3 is TGTGCCAGCAGTCAGACAACAGATACGCAGTATTTT. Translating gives CASSQTTDTQYF.

CDR3 nucleotides: TGTGCCAGCAGTGTCTTGTCCGGGACAGGTTTCTACGAGCAGTACTTC. It codes for CASSVLSGTGFYEQYF. The J gene is TRBJ2-7, the V gene TRBV6-1, with 8 bases aligning to TRBD1. Germline V lookup: CDR1 MNHNS, CDR2 SASEGT. The CDR3 contains 16 residues. The junction had 11 bases not matched to a gene; V was cut back by 4 bases and J by 3 bases.

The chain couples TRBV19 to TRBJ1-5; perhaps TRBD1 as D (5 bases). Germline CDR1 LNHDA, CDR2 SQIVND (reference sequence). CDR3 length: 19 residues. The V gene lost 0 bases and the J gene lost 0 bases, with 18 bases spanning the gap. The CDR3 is CASSIEGRRGYYSNQPQHF. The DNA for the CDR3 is TGTGCCAGTAGTATAGAGGGACGGCGGGGATATTATAGCAATCAGCCCCAGCATTTT.

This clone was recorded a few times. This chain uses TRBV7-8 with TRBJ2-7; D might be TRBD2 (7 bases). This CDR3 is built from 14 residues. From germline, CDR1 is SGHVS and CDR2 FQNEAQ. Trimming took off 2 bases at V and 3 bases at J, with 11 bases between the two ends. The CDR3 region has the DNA TGTGCCAGCAGCTTATGGGGGGGGCACTACGAGCAGTACTTC. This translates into CASSLWGGHYEQYF.

CDR3 sequence: CASSPDRGNEKLFF. CDR3 DNA sequence: TGTGCCAGCTCACCGGACAGGGGGAATGAAAAACTGTTTTTT. The J gene is TRBJ1-4, the V gene TRBV18; TRBD1 aligns across 10 bases. The CDR3 totals 14 residues. V was pared by 3 bases and J by 5 bases, with 0 bases of the junction left unmatched. The germline gives CDR1 KGHSH, CDR2 LQKENI.

The CDR3 loop reads CASSEARKTYNEQFF. The CDR3 DNA follows: TGTGCCAGCAGTGAAGCGAGGAAGACTTACAATGAGCAGTTCTTC. V and J are TRBV2 and TRBJ2-1; no definite D call. Trimming cost V 0 bases and J 4 bases, with 10 bases left between them. Germline loops: CDR1 SNHLY, CDR2 FYNNEI. The CDR3 is 15 residues long. Filled out from reference TRBV2 and TRBJ2-1, the complete variable domain reads EPEVTQTPSHQVTQMGQEVILRCVPISNHLYFYWYRQILGQKVEFLVSFYNNEISEKSEIFDDQFSVERPDGSNFTLKIRSTKLEDSAMYFCASSEARKTYNEQFFGPGTRLTVL.

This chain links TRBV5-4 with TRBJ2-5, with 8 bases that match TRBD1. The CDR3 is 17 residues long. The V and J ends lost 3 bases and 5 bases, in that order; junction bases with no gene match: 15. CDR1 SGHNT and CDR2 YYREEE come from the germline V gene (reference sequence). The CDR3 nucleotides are TGTGCCAGCAGCTACATTGGACAGGGAATCACTGGGGAGACCCAGTACTTC. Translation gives CASSYIGQGITGETQYF.

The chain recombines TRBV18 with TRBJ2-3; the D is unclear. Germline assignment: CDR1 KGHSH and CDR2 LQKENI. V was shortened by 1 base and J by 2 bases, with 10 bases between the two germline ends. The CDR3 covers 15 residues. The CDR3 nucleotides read TGTGCCAGCTCACCACGCCAGAAAGACACAGATACGCAGTATTTT. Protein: CASSPRQKDTDTQYF.

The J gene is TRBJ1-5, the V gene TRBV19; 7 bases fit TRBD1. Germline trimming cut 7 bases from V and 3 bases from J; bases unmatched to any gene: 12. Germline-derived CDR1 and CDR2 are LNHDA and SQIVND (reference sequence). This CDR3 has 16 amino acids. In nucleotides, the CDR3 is TGTGCCAGTAAAGTAGGCAGGGGGTTTGACAATCAGCCCCAGCATTTT. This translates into CASKVGRGFDNQPQHF.

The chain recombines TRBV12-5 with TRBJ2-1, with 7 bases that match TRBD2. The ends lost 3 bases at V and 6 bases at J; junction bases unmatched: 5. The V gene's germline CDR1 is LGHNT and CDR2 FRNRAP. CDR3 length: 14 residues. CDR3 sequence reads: CASGLPGLGNEQFF. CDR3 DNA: TGTGCTAGTGGTTTACCCGGACTAGGCAATGAGCAGTTCTTC.

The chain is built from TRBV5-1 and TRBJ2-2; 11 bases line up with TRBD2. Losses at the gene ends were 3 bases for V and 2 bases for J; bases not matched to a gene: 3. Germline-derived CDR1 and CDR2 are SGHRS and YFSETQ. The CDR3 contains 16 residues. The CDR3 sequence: CASSWGLAENTGELFF. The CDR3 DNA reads TGCGCCAGCAGCTGGGGACTAGCGGAAAACACCGGGGAGCTGTTTTTT.

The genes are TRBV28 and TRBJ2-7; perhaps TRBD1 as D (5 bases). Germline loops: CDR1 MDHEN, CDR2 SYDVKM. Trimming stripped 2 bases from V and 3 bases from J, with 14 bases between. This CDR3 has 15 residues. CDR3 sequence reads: CASSLGFQGGYEQYF. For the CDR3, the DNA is TGTGCCAGCAGTTTAGGTTTTCAGGGCGGCTACGAGCAGTACTTC.